This passage covers 20 T cell receptor beta chains from one sample sequenced in a study of shared clonotypes between healthy human individuals. Clones were sequenced by immunoSEQ multiplex PCR, and TCRdb holds only the in-frame ones, with some missing. The table lists approximately 2.3 million clones, more than 85% of them singletons. Sequences were obtained from naive CD4+ T cells from PBMCs. Subset given: CD45RA+ positively selected. The receptors were gathered from a man in his late teens or twenties in good health. Some clones in this sample may be carry-over from other donors' samples.

This clone was seen a single time. The V gene is TRBV9, the J gene TRBJ2-7, with D perhaps matching TRBD1 (5 bases). The CDR3 length is 15 residues. Trimming left V 2 bases short and J 2 bases short, with 14 bases between. The germline V gene has CDR1 SGDLS and CDR2 YYNGEE. The CDR3 loop reads CASSVEQGSPYEQYF. Written as DNA, the CDR3 is TGTGCCAGCAGCGTTGAGCAGGGATCCCCCTACGAGCAGTACTTC.

In the case of this clone: Other DNA variants within this sample encode the same CDR3. The chain combines TRBV28 with TRBJ2-6, with no clear D. The V gene lost 6 bases and the J gene lost 4 bases, with 7 bases spanning the gap. The V gene's germline CDR1 is MDHEN and CDR2 SYDVKM. This CDR3 spans 13 amino acids. CDR3 amino acids: CASSSPGANVLTF. The CDR3 DNA sequence: TGTGCCAGCAGCTCCCCCGGGGCCAACGTCCTGACTTTC.

This clone was counted between two and nine times. J is TRBJ1-1 and V is TRBV4-1, with TRBD1 as a possible D gene (6 bases). CDR3 length: 17 residues. CDR1 and CDR2 from the germline V gene are MGHRA and YSYEKL. V was clipped by 1 base and J by 4 bases, with 19 bases between them. The CDR3 DNA follows: TGCGCCAGCAGCCAAGCCATTGGGAACCGGGGGGCCACTGAAGCTTTCTTT. As protein: CASSQAIGNRGATEAFF.

CDR3 DNA: TGTGCCATCAGTGACCGATTCAGCCGGGGTATGAGGGGTAGCGGGAGTGATGAGCAGTTCTTC. Translation gives CAISDRFSRGMRGSGSDEQFF. The chain has TRBV10-3 and TRBJ2-1, with TRBD2 matching 9 bases. Germline V gene data show CDR1 as ENHRY and CDR2 as SYGVKD. This CDR3 contains 21 residues. V lost 3 bases and J lost 8; bases outside the gene matches: 26.

The chain uses TRBV18 and TRBJ2-5; possible D gene TRBD1, 6 bases. Per the germline V gene, CDR1 is KGHSH and CDR2 is LQKENI. The V and J ends lost 3 bases and 0 bases respectively, with 8 bases between them. The CDR3 contains 14 residues. The CDR3 reads CASSPGQNQETQYF. In DNA, the CDR3 is TGTGCCAGCTCACCGGGACAAAACCAAGAGACCCAGTACTTC.

This sequence joins TRBV29-1 and TRBJ2-2, with D tentatively TRBD1 (5 bases). From germline, CDR1 is SQVTM and CDR2 ANQGSEA. V was cut by 1 base and J by 1 base, with 7 bases left in between. CDR3 length: 14 residues. Written as DNA, the CDR3 is TGCAGCGTTGAAGGACAGAAGAACACCGGGGAGCTGTTTTTT. Translating gives CSVEGQKNTGELFF.

This chain links TRBV28 with TRBJ2-7; possible D gene TRBD2, 5 bases. The CDR3 contains 12 residues. The V gene lost 3 bases and the J gene lost 9 bases, with 12 bases spanning the gap. CDR1 is MDHEN and CDR2 is SYDVKM in the germline V gene. The CDR3 nucleotides are TGTGCCAGCAGTTTTAGCGACCGATGGCAGTACTTC. It yields the protein CASSFSDRWQYF.

V usage is TRBV10-3 and J usage is TRBJ1-2; D perhaps matches TRBD1 (6 bases). Germline V gene sequence: CDR1 ENHRY, CDR2 SYGVKD. V was trimmed by 7 bases and J by 8 bases, leaving 17 bases between them. The CDR3 has 13 amino acids. CDR3 coding DNA: TGTGCCATCAATCAGGACAGACAGATCGGCTACACCTTC. Protein product: CAINQDRQIGYTF.

The chain is built from TRBV6-1 and TRBJ2-7; TRBD2 aligns across 9 bases. Unmatched junction bases numbered 7, after V lost 4 bases and J lost 0 bases. The CDR3 sequence is 16 residues long. CDR1 is MNHNS and CDR2 is SASEGT in the germline V gene. CDR3 protein: CASSGISGRSSYEQYF. The DNA for the CDR3 is TGTGCCAGCAGTGGAATAAGCGGGAGGAGCTCCTACGAGCAGTACTTC.

This chain connects TRBV13 to TRBJ2-7, with 12 bases aligning to TRBD2. Per germline, CDR1 PRHDT and CDR2 FYEKMQ (reference sequence). CDR3 length: 15 residues. The V gene end was trimmed by 6 bases and the J gene end by 7 bases; junction bases not matched to a gene: 10. The CDR3 sequence: CASRNGLAGLGEQYF. CDR3 sequence (DNA): TGTGCCAGCAGAAACGGACTAGCGGGATTGGGGGAGCAGTACTTC.

This clone was counted once. V usage is TRBV7-6 and J usage is TRBJ2-1, with D possibly TRBD2 on 6 matching bases. Per germline, CDR1 SGHVS and CDR2 FNYEAQ. Trimming pared 5 bases from V and 3 bases from J, leaving 20 bases between. This CDR3 comprises 17 residues. The CDR3 sequence: CASSPGLYGRSYNEQFF. CDR3 DNA sequence: TGTGCCAGCAGCCCCGGACTATATGGCCGTAGCTACAATGAGCAGTTCTTC.

The V gene is TRBV6-1, the J gene TRBJ1-5; no clear D. The CDR3 runs 14 residues. The germline V gene encodes CDR1 MNHNS and CDR2 SASEGT. V lost 8 bases and J 0 bases, leaving 11 bases between the germline ends. The CDR3 sequence: CASDPGVSNQPQHF. CDR3 sequence (DNA): TGTGCCAGCGACCCCGGGGTTAGCAATCAGCCCCAGCATTTT.

This chain uses TRBV6-1 with TRBJ1-4; maybe TRBD1 (5 bases). The CDR3 runs 16 residues. Trimming shortened V by 3 bases and J by 3 bases, and 14 bases separated the two germline ends. Looked up from germline, CDR1 is MNHNS and CDR2 is SASEGT. CDR3 protein: CASSDLEGTPNEKLFF. Written as DNA, the CDR3 is TGTGCCAGCAGTGATCTCGAGGGGACCCCTAATGAAAAACTGTTTTTT.

The chain uses TRBV4-2 and TRBJ2-4; possible D gene TRBD2, 6 bases. Trimming removed 0 bases from V and 9 bases from J, with 15 bases in between. Germline V gene lookup returns CDR1 LGHNA and CDR2 YNFKEQ. The CDR3 runs 15 residues. Here the CDR3 DNA reads TGTGCCAGCAGCCAAGATGCCACGACTAGTCGCATTCAGTACTTC. It translates to CASSQDATTSRIQYF.

V usage is TRBV6-5 and J usage is TRBJ2-7, with D possibly being TRBD1 (6 bases). Trimming cost V 2 bases and J 0 bases, with 11 bases left between them. CDR1 and CDR2 from the germline V gene are MNHEY and SVGAGI. This CDR3 has 15 amino acids. As DNA, the CDR3 is TGTGCCAGCAGTTACGGGGACACGAGCTCCTACGAGCAGTACTTC. Amino acids: CASSYGDTSSYEQYF.

The J gene is TRBJ1-3, the V gene TRBV5-1, with D hard to call. Trimming left V 4 bases short and J 0 bases short, with 11 bases between. CDR3 size: 15 residues. Looked up from germline, CDR1 is SGHRS and CDR2 is YFSETQ. CDR3 nucleotides: TGCGCCAGCAGCGTAGACTCCAGCTCTGGAAACACCATATATTTT. Its protein is CASSVDSSSGNTIYF.

This chain connects TRBV18 to TRBJ2-3; D may be TRBD1 (5 bases). V was shortened by 1 base and J by 2 bases, with 7 bases between the two germline ends. Germline V gene data show CDR1 as KGHSH and CDR2 as LQKENI. The CDR3 is 14 residues long. The CDR3 sequence is CASSPQQATDTQYF. The CDR3 DNA reads as TGTGCCAGCTCACCACAACAGGCCACAGATACGCAGTATTTT. Looking up the rest from reference TRBV18 and TRBJ2-3 gives the full variable domain: NAGVMQNPRHLVRRRGQEARLRCSPMKGHSHVYWYRQLPEEGLKFMVYLQKENIIDESGMPKERFSAEFPKEGPSILRIQQVVRGDSAAYFCASSPQQATDTQYFGPGTRLTVL.

The chain joins TRBV28 to TRBJ1-4; D gene unclear. The germline CDR1 and CDR2 sequences are MDHEN and SYDVKM. Trimming took 5 bases from V and 0 from J, leaving 13 bases between them. The CDR3 consists of 16 residues. The CDR3 protein is CASSPITAATNEKLFF. CDR3 coding DNA: TGTGCCAGCAGTCCTATAACAGCGGCAACTAATGAAAAACTGTTTTTT. The variable domain in full, with the rest retrieved from reference TRBV28 and TRBJ1-4, is DVKVTQSSRYLVKRTGEKVFLECVQDMDHENMFWYRQDPGLGLRLIYFSYDVKMKEKGDIPEGYSVSREKKERFSLILESASTNQTSMYLCASSPITAATNEKLFFGSGTQLSVL.

As concerns this clone: The same CDR3 also results from other DNA sequences found in this sample. This chain uses TRBV7-9 with TRBJ1-1; no reliable D call. The V gene lost 1 base and the J gene lost 7 bases, with 10 bases spanning the gap. CDR3 size: 13 residues. Germline-derived CDR1 and CDR2 are SEHNR and FQNEAQ (reference sequence). The CDR3 protein is CASSLVGILEAFF. CDR3 bases: TGTGCCAGCAGCTTAGTAGGCATACTTGAAGCTTTCTTT.

The chain recombines TRBV25-1 with TRBJ2-1; D is uncertain. Between the trimmed V and J ends, which lost 6 bases and 9 bases, there was a span of 9 bases. This CDR3 is 11 amino acids long. The germline V gene has CDR1 MGHDK and CDR2 SYGVNS. CDR3 residues: CASRSYGEQFF. The CDR3 DNA follows: TGTGCCAGCAGGAGCTATGGTGAGCAGTTCTTC. Together with reference TRBV25-1 and TRBJ2-1, the CDR3 gives the full variable domain: EADIYQTPRYLVIGTGKKITLECSQTMGHDKMYWYQQDPGMELHLIHYSYGVNSTEKGDLSSESTVSRIRTEHFPLTLESARPSHTSQYLCASRSYGEQFFGPGTRLTVL.